The 13 T cell receptor beta chains reported below all come from one sample, sequenced in a study of cytomegalovirus exposure and HLA in healthy donors. The PCR was carried out with 60 Vbeta primers and 13 Jbeta primers. Repertoires were generated with immunoSEQ multiplex PCR, while TCRdb's copy carries only in-frame clones and drops some. The sample records 170,000 or so clones, around 80% being singletons. Sequenced: PBMCs. These receptors were collected from a woman aged 60 to 75 in good health and CMV-seropositive.

This chain joins TRBV19 and TRBJ2-1; 8 nucleotides agree with TRBD2. Trimming cost V 6 bases and J 8 bases; bases outside gene matches: 12. The CDR3 has 15 amino acids. The germline gives CDR1 LNHDA, CDR2 SQIVND (reference sequence). CDR3 loop: CASRTGTRMDHEQFF. CDR3 nucleotides: TGTGCCAGTAGGACCGGGACTAGAATGGATCATGAGCAGTTCTTC.

V gene TRBV13 combines with J gene TRBJ2-6, with D uncertain. Germline CDR1 reads PRHDT; CDR2 reads FYEKMQ (reference sequence). The V gene lost 4 bases and the J gene lost 0 bases, with 4 bases spanning the gap. This CDR3 is built from 14 residues. Here the CDR3 DNA reads TGTGCCAGCAGCTCACTCTCTGGGGCCAACGTCCTGACTTTC. This sequence encodes CASSSLSGANVLTF.

V usage is TRBV5-4 and J usage is TRBJ2-1; tentatively, D is TRBD2 (5 bases). CDR1 is SGHNT, CDR2 YYREEE, per germline (reference sequence). This CDR3 spans 15 amino acids. Trimming shortened V by 0 bases and J by 1 base, and 8 bases separated the two germline ends. The CDR3 nucleotides are TGTGCCAGCAGCTTGGGGACTGAGTCCTACAATGAGCAGTTCTTC. Residues: CASSLGTESYNEQFF.

This chain connects TRBV5-1 to TRBJ2-5; TRBD1 matches 11 bases. The CDR3 spans 16 residues. V trimming: 4 bases; J trimming: 1 base; junction bases outside the gene matches: 6. In germline, CDR1 is SGHRS, CDR2 YFSETQ. DNA of the CDR3: TGCGCCAGCAGCCCGTTGGGACAGGGGGTCCAAGAGACCCAGTACTTC. Protein: CASSPLGQGVQETQYF.

Turning to this clone: The junction departs from the called germline gene at one end, perhaps through a read error. V is TRBV19 and J is TRBJ2-6, with 7 bases aligning to TRBD2. The CDR3 has 16 amino acids. From germline, CDR1 is LNHDA and CDR2 SQIVND (reference sequence). The CDR3 DNA follows: TGTGCCAGTAGAGGGTGGGGGGGGTCTGGGGCCAACGGCCTGACTTTC. It specifies CASRGWGGSGANGLTF.

Concerning this clone: Sequence at one end of the junction differs from germline and may be a read error. The sample carries other DNA sequences with the same CDR3. The chain joins TRBV19 to TRBJ1-1; D unclear. This CDR3 comprises 15 residues. The V gene's germline CDR1 is LNHDA and CDR2 SQIVND (reference sequence). This CDR3 reads CASSIAPGLNTEAFF. The CDR3 nucleotides read TGTGCCAGCAGTATAGCGCCGGGTTTGAACACTGAAGCTTTCTTT.

The chain joins TRBV7-2 to TRBJ1-6; D is ambiguous. The CDR3 consists of 16 residues. V lost 3 bases, J lost 0 bases, and 9 bases lay in between. Germline CDR1 SGHTA, CDR2 FQGNSA. The chain's CDR3 is CASSLRRSSYNSPLHF. The CDR3 DNA reads TGTGCCAGCAGCTTGCGAAGGAGCTCCTATAATTCACCCCTCCACTTT.

V usage is TRBV29-1 and J usage is TRBJ2-7; 14 positions agree with TRBD2. This CDR3 contains 13 residues. Trimming cost V 3 bases and J 12 bases; bases outside gene matches: 7. Germline assignment: CDR1 SQVTM and CDR2 ANQGSEA. The CDR3 bases are TGCAGCGTTGAGGCGACTAGCGGGGGGGCCGTGTACTTC. Translating gives CSVEATSGGAVYF.

The chain employs TRBV4-3 and TRBJ2-3, with TRBD2 matching over 8 bases. The CDR3 consists of 17 residues. Per germline, CDR1 LGHNA and CDR2 YSLEER. The trim removed 1 base at V and 2 bases at J, leaving 8 bases unmatched. CDR3 DNA sequence: TGCGCCAGCAGCCAAGGACGGTCTAGCGGGTCCACAGATACGCAGTATTTT. This gives the protein CASSQGRSSGSTDTQYF.

This clone was seen a handful of times. The chain recombines TRBV29-1 with TRBJ1-2; 9 nucleotides agree with TRBD1. This CDR3 spans 14 amino acids. V dropped 5 bases and J dropped 6; count of bases not matched to a gene: 10. Per the germline V gene, CDR1 is SQVTM and CDR2 is ANQGSEA. The CDR3 here is CSVPKQGAVDGYTF. Here the CDR3 DNA reads TGCAGCGTTCCCAAACAGGGGGCGGTTGATGGCTACACCTTC.

The V and J genes are TRBV11-1 and TRBJ2-1; 10 bases are shared with TRBD1. CDR1 SGHAT and CDR2 FQDESV come from the germline V gene (reference sequence). This CDR3 is 16 amino acids long. V lost 1 base to trimming and J lost 7 bases; unmatched junction nucleotides: 7. The CDR3 reads CASSLGTGGNLNEQFF. In DNA, the CDR3 is TGTGCCAGCAGCTTAGGGACAGGGGGGAATTTGAATGAGCAGTTCTTC.

The table lists this clone with a few counts. V usage is TRBV27 and J usage is TRBJ1-1; D perhaps matches TRBD1 (6 bases). Germline V gene lookup returns CDR1 MNHEY and CDR2 SMNVEV (reference sequence). V was trimmed by 4 bases and J by 1 base, leaving 16 bases between them. The CDR3 totals 16 residues. The CDR3 DNA follows: TGTGCCAGCAGTTCCCTCCCGACAGGATCGAACACTGAAGCTTTCTTT. Residues: CASSSLPTGSNTEAFF.

The chain carries TRBV2 and TRBJ2-7; the match to TRBD1 covers 7 bases. V trimming: 4 bases; J trimming: 4 bases; junction bases outside the gene matches: 10. The CDR3 has 15 residues. Germline CDR1 and CDR2: SNHLY and FYNNEI. DNA of the CDR3: TGTGCCAGCAGTGCAACATCAACAGGGGTGTACGAGCAGTACTTC. Protein: CASSATSTGVYEQYF.